The sample holds a few counts of the clone carrying this T cell receptor (beta chain). Its antigen is not known. Here immunoSEQ multiplex PCR was the method, and the copy in TCRdb shows in-frame clones only, minus some. The sample has several thousand clones; around two thirds are singletons. This sample was taken from a study of chemoradiotherapy in HPV16-positive cancers. Study conclusions and caveats: Non-HPV-specific T cells did not expand in tumors during treatment, whereas candidate HPV-specific clones and E7-related motifs did. Better recurrence-free survival went with HPV-responsive T-cell expansion in HPV16-positive patients.

The V end was cut by 5 bases, the J end by 4 bases, with 17 bases between. The CDR3 runs to 15 residues. Germline V gene data show CDR1 as LGHNA and CDR2 as YNFKEQ. Sequenced material: tumor tissue, taken from a patient who underwent chemoradiotherapy. This clonotype was obtained from a human donor with HPV-associated anogenital cancer. This chain uses TRBV4-2 with TRBJ1-2, with D perhaps matching TRBD1 (5 bases). The CDR3, as DNA: TGTGCCAGCAGCACCGACAGCCCTAAGTCCTATGGCTACACCTTC. The encoded protein is CASSTDSPKSYGYTF.